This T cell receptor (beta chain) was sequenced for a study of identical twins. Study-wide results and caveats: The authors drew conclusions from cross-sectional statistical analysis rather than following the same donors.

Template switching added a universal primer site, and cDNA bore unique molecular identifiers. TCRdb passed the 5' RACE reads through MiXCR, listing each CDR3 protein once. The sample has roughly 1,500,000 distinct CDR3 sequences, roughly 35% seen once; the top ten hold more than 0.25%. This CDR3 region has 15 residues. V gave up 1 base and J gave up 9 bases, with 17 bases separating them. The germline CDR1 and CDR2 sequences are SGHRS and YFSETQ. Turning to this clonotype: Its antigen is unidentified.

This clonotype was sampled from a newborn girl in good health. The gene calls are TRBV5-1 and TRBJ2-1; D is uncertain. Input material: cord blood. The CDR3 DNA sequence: TGCGCCAGCAGCTTGCAAGGTATGGGATCAGGTGAGCAGTTCTTC. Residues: CASSLQGMGSGEQFF.